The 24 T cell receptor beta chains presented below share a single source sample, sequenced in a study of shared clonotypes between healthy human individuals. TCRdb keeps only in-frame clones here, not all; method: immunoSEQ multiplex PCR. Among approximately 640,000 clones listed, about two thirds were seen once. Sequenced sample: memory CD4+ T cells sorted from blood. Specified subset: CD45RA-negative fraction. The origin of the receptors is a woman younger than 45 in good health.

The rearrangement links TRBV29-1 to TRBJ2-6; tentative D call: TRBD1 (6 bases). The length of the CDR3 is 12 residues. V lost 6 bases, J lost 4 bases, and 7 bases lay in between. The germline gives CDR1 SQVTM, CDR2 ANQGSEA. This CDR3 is CSVQGGANVLTF. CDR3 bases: TGCAGCGTCCAGGGGGGGGCCAACGTCCTGACTTTC.

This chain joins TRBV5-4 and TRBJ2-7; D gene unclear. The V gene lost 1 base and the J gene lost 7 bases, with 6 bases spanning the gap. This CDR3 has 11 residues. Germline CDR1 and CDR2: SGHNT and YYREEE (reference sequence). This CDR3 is CASSLMGEQYF. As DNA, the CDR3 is TGTGCCAGCAGCTTGATGGGTGAGCAGTACTTC.

The CDR3 region has the DNA TGCGCCAAGTCAGGGGGCAGGATCTACGAGCAGTACTTC. Encoded protein: CAKSGGRIYEQYF. The V call is TRBV23-1, the J call TRBJ2-7; 8 bases fit TRBD1. TRBV23-1 is noted as an ORF with a role that remains uncertain. Unmatched junction bases numbered 8, after V lost 10 bases and J lost 3 bases. The CDR3 sequence is 13 residues long.

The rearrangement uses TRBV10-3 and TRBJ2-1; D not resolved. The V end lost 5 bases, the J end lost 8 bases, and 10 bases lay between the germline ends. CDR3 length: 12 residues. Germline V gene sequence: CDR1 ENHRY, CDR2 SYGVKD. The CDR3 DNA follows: TGTGCCATCAGTACAGATCAGGATGAGCAGTTCTTC. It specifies CAISTDQDEQFF.

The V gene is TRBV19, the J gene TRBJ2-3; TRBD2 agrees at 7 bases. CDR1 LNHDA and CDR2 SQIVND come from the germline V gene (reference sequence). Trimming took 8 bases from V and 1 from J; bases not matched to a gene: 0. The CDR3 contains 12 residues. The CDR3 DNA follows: TGTGCCAGTGGGGGGGGCACAGATACGCAGTATTTT. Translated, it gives CASGGGTDTQYF.

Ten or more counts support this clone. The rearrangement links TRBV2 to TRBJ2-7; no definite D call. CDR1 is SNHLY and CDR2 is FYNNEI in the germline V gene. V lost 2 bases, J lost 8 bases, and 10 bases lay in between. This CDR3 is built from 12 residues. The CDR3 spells CASSERVGKQYF. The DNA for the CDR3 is TGTGCCAGCAGTGAAAGGGTTGGGAAGCAGTACTTC.

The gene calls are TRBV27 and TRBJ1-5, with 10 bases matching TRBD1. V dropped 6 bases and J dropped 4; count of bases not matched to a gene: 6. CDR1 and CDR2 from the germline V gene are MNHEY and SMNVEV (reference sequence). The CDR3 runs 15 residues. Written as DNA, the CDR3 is TGTGCCAGCAGCCCGGGACAGGGGTTTAATCAGCCCCAGCATTTT. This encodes CASSPGQGFNQPQHF.

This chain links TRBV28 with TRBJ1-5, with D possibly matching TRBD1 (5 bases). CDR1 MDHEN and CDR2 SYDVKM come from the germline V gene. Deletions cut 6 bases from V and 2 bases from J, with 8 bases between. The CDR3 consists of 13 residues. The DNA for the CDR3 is TGTGCCAGCAGGACAGCCCGCAATCAGCCCCAGCATTTT. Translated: CASRTARNQPQHF.

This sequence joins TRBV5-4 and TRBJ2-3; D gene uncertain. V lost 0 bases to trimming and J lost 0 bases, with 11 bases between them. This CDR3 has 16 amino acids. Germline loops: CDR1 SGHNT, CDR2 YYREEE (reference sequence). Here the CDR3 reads CASSLDARSSTDTQYF. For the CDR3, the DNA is TGTGCCAGCAGCTTGGATGCGCGGTCTAGCACAGATACGCAGTATTTT.

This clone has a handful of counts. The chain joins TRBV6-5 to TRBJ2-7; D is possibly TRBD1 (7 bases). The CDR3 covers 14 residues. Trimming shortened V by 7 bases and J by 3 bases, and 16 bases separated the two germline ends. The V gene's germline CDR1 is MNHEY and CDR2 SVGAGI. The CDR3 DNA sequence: TGTGCCAGCAAATTACAGGGGAGGATCTACGAGCAGTACTTC. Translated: CASKLQGRIYEQYF.

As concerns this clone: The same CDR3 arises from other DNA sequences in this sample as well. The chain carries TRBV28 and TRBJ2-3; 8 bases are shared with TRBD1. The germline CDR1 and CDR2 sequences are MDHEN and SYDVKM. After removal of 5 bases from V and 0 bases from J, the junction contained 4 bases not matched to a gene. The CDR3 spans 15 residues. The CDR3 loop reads CASSTRDRSTDTQYF. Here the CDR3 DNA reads TGTGCCAGCAGTACTAGGGACAGGAGCACAGATACGCAGTATTTT.

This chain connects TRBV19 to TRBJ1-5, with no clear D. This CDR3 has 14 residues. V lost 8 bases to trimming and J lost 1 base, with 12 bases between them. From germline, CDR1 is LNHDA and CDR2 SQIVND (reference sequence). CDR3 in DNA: TGTGCCAGTGGTCAGGAGAGGAGCAATCAGCCCCAGCATTTT. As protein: CASGQERSNQPQHF.

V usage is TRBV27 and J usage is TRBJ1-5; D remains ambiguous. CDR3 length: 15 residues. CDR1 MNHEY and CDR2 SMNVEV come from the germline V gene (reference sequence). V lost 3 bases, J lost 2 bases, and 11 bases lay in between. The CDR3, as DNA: TGTGCCAGCAGTTTTTCCGGGGTGGGCAATCAGCCCCAGCATTTT. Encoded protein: CASSFSGVGNQPQHF.

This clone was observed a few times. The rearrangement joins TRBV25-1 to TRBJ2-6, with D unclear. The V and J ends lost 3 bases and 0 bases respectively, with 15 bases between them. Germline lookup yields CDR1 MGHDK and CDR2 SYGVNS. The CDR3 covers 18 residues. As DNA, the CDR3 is TGTGCCAGCAGTGAGAGGAGCAGCCCCGACTCTGGGGCCAACGTCCTGACTTTC. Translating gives CASSERSSPDSGANVLTF.

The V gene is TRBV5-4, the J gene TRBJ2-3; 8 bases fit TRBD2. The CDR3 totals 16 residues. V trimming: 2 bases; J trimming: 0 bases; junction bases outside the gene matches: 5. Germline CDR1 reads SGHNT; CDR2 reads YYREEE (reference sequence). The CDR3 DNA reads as TGTGCCAGCAGCTTTCGTACTAGCGGAAGCACAGATACGCAGTATTTT. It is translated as CASSFRTSGSTDTQYF.

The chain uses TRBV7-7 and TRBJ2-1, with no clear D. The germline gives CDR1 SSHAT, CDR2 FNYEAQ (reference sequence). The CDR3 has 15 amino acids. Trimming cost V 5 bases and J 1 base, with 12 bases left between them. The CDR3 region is CASSAGRQSYNEQFF. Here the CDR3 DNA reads TGTGCCAGCAGCGCAGGACGGCAATCCTACAATGAGCAGTTCTTC. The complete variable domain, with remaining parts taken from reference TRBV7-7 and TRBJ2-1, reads GAGVSQSPRYKVTKRGQDVTLRCDPISSHATLYWYQQALGQGPEFLTYFNYEAQPDKSGLPSDRFSAERPEGSISTLTIQRTEQRDSAMYRCASSAGRQSYNEQFFGPGTRLTVL.

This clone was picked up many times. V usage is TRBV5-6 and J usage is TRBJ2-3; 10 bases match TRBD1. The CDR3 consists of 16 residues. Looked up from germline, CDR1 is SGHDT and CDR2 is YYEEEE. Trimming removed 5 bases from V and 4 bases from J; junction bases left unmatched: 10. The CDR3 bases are TGTGCCAGCAGACAAACCGGGACAGGGGCCGCAGATACGCAGTATTTT. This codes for CASRQTGTGAADTQYF.

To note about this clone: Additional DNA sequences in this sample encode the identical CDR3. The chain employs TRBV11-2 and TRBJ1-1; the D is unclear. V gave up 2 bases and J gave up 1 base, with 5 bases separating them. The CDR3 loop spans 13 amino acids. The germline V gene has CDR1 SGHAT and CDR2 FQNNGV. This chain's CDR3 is CASSLYRNTEAFF. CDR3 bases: TGTGCCAGCAGCTTATATAGGAACACTGAAGCTTTCTTT.

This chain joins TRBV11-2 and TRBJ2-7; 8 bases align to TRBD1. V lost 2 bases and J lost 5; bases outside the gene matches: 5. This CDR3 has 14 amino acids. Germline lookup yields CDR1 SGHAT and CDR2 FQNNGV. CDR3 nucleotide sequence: TGTGCCAGCAGCTTATCAGGGGGCAACGACGAGCAGTACTTC. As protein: CASSLSGGNDEQYF.

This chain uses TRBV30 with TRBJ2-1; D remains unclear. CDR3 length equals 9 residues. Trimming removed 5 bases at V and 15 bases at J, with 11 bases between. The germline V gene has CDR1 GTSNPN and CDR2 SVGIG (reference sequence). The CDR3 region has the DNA TGTGCCTGGTTAGGTACAGCGTTCTTC. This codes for CAWLGTAFF.

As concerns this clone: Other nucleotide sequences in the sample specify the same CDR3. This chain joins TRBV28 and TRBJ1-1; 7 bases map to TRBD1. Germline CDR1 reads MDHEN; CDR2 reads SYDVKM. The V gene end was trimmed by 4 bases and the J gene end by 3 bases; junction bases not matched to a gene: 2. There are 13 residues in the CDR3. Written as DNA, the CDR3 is TGTGCCAGCAGTTCCGGACAGGACACTGAAGCTTTCTTT. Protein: CASSSGQDTEAFF.

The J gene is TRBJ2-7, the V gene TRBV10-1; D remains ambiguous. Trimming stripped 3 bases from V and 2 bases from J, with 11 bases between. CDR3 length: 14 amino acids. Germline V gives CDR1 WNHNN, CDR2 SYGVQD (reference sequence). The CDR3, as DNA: TGCGCCAGCAGTGAAAACCCGATCCCCTACGAGCAGTACTTC. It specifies CASSENPIPYEQYF.

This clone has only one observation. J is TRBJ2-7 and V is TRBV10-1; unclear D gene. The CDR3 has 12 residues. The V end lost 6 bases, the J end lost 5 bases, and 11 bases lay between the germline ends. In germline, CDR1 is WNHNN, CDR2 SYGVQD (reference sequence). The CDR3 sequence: CASSHRLDEQYF. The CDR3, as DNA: TGCGCCAGCAGCCACCGTTTGGACGAGCAGTACTTC.

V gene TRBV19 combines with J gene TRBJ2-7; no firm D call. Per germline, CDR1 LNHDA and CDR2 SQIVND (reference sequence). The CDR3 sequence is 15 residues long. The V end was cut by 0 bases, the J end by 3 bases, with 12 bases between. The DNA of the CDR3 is TGTGCCAGTAGTATAGATCTTGGCGTTCTCTACGAGCAGTACTTC. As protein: CASSIDLGVLYEQYF.